This TCR beta chain is drawn from a study of T cell repertoires in cytomegalovirus infection. Overall study: Recently identified HLA-C-restricted CMV epitopes and well-studied HLA-B-restricted CMV epitopes were used by the study. Indications came from public TCR beta signatures; they pointed to CMV infection and to a matching HLA type. Findings and limits, study-wide: HLA-C-restricted CMV clonotypes gave the most frequent clonotype in two of eight donors.

TCRdb reanalysed the reads using MiXCR and keeps one entry per CDR3 protein. The sample shows a few hundred thousand distinct CDR3 sequences, around 40% of them seen only once. A note on this clonotype: Its matching antigen is unknown.

The sequencing used cultured PBMCs, collected from culture after CMV antigen stimulation. The sequence was obtained from a human donor in good health (CMV status not recorded). Some clones in this sample may be carry-over from other donors' samples.

CDR3 in DNA: TGTGCCAGCAGTTGGTTTTCGGGCTACGAGCAGTACTTC. This gives the protein CASSWFSGYEQYF. V usage is TRBV3-1 and J usage is TRBJ2-7; D is uncertain. V lost 6 bases and J 3 bases, leaving 12 bases between the germline ends. Looked up from germline, CDR1 is LGHDT and CDR2 is YNNKEL (reference sequence). The CDR3 sequence is 13 residues long.